These 10 T cell receptor beta chains came from one sample sequenced in a study of identical twins. TCRdb independently ran MiXCR on the 5' RACE reads; one entry per CDR3 protein. The sample carries hundreds of thousands of distinct CDR3 sequences, about 20% recorded once. The sample was also linked to a second study, of T cells expressing NK-cell markers.

Sequenced material: PBMCs. These receptors all stem from a woman aged 18-29 years in good health.

The table lists this clonotype with a few counts. The chain uses TRBV20-1 and TRBJ2-3; the D is unclear. The CDR3 has 13 residues. Germline CDR1 reads DFQATT; CDR2 reads SNEGSKA (reference sequence). Trimming took 0 bases from V and 6 from J, leaving 10 bases between them. The CDR3 loop reads CSARDENSDTQYF. The CDR3 bases are TGCAGTGCTAGAGATGAAAACTCGGATACGCAGTATTTT.

V and J are TRBV6-1 and TRBJ1-2, with D tentatively TRBD1 (5 bases). V was shortened by 11 bases and J by 6 bases, with 19 bases between the two germline ends. The CDR3 is 13 amino acids. Germline CDR1 MNHNS, CDR2 SASEGT. The CDR3 nucleotides are TGTGCCTGCGAAAGATGGGGGGACGATGGCTACACCTTC. Its translation: CACERWGDDGYTF.

This clonotype turned up a few times. The chain combines TRBV18 with TRBJ2-7; D is uncertain. Germline V gene sequence: CDR1 KGHSH, CDR2 LQKENI. This CDR3 has 13 amino acids. Trimming took 6 bases from V and 3 from J, leaving 12 bases between them. This chain's CDR3 is CASSPALGYEQYF. CDR3 bases: TGTGCCAGCTCCCCCGCGTTGGGCTACGAGCAGTACTTC.

The chain has TRBV11-2 and TRBJ2-3; D ambiguous. CDR1 SGHAT and CDR2 FQNNGV come from the germline V gene. V gave up 1 base and J gave up 1 base, with 6 bases separating them. The CDR3 totals 14 residues. CDR3 amino acids: CASSLAARTDTQYF. CDR3 coding DNA: TGTGCCAGCAGCTTAGCGGCTCGCACAGATACGCAGTATTTT.

This clonotype turned up a few times. The chain is built from TRBV6-1 and TRBJ2-7; D may be TRBD2 (5 bases). The CDR3 spans 12 residues. Germline-derived CDR1 and CDR2 are MNHNS and SASEGT. The V gene lost 7 bases and the J gene lost 3 bases, with 10 bases spanning the gap. The CDR3 loop is CASKEASYEQYF. CDR3 DNA sequence: TGTGCCAGCAAGGAGGCCAGCTACGAGCAGTACTTC.

The genes are TRBV20-1 and TRBJ2-1, with 11 bases that match TRBD2. The CDR3 is 18 amino acids. The V gene's germline CDR1 is DFQATT and CDR2 SNEGSKA (reference sequence). Trimming removed 0 bases from V and 7 bases from J; junction bases left unmatched: 14. The CDR3 nucleotides are TGCAGTGCTAGAGATGAAGTTGTAGCGGGGGGGCTTCTAAATGAGCAGTTCTTC. Amino acids: CSARDEVVAGGLLNEQFF.

A single count supports this clonotype. The chain has TRBV7-8 and TRBJ2-2, with TRBD2 matching over 9 bases. This CDR3 is 16 amino acids long. Germline CDR1 reads SGHVS; CDR2 reads FQNEAQ. J lost 6 bases, V lost 4 bases, and 9 bases had no gene match. The CDR3 region has the DNA TGTGCCAGCAGCTCCCCGGTGGCGGGGGGGTCCGGGGAGCTGTTTTTT. Translating gives CASSSPVAGGSGELFF.

The chain couples TRBV9 to TRBJ2-7; TRBD1 is a possible D gene (5 bases). Trimming took 0 bases from V and 3 from J, leaving 10 bases between them. The CDR3 length is 14 residues. From germline, CDR1 is SGDLS and CDR2 YYNGEE. The CDR3 DNA sequence: TGTGCCAGCAGCGTAGCAGACAGTTACTACGAGCAGTACTTC. Translating it yields CASSVADSYYEQYF.

This clonotype was detected a few times. At one of its ends the junction is not consistent with the germline gene, which may arise from a read error. V gene TRBV7-9 combines with J gene TRBJ2-1; no clear D gene. Germline CDR1 is SEHNR and CDR2 is FQNEAQ (reference sequence). This CDR3 region has 10 residues. CDR3 coding DNA: TGTGCCAGCAGCTTACCCGAGACCGGTTTC. This translates into CASSLPETGF.

The CDR3 sequence: CASSLVPGQGLGYTF. The DNA of the CDR3 is TGCGCCAGCAGCTTGGTCCCGGGACAGGGCTTAGGCTACACCTTC. The J gene is TRBJ1-2, the V gene TRBV5-1; 9 bases agree with TRBD1. The CDR3 length is 15 residues. V trimming: 0 bases; J trimming: 8 bases; junction bases outside the gene matches: 8. Germline V gene sequence: CDR1 SGHRS, CDR2 YFSETQ.